The 14 T cell receptor beta chains below all came from one sample that was sequenced in a study of T cell responses to AZD1222 COVID-19 vaccine. This table comes from immunoSEQ multiplex PCR, and its TCRdb copy is limited to in-frame clones, with some not included. The sample gives approximately 110,000 clones, 80% to 90% of which show up once; 1% to 1.5% is in the top ten. Sequences were derived from peripheral blood, sampled on day 0 of AZD1222 vaccination. The receptors here all came from an adult in good health.

This rearrangement joins TRBV27 to TRBJ2-1; D call uncertain. V was trimmed by 7 bases and J by 10 bases, leaving 11 bases between them. The CDR3 totals 11 residues. CDR1 is MNHEY, CDR2 SMNVEV, per germline (reference sequence). CDR3 residues: CASTVSGEQFF. CDR3 bases: TGTGCCAGCACCGTCTCGGGCGAGCAGTTCTTC.

The sample holds one count of this clone. The rearrangement links TRBV19 to TRBJ1-1; D gene uncertain. CDR1 and CDR2 (germline): LNHDA, SQIVND (reference sequence). The length of the CDR3 is 14 residues. V lost 7 bases and J lost 2, with 14 bases in between. The chain's CDR3 is CASNVHAENTEAFF. Written as DNA, the CDR3 is TGTGCCAGTAATGTCCACGCGGAAAACACTGAAGCTTTCTTT.

The chain links TRBV6-1 to TRBJ1-2; D gene ambiguous. The CDR3 has 16 amino acids. The ends were cut back, 0 bases at V and 8 bases at J, with 19 bases in the middle. Germline V gene lookup returns CDR1 MNHNS and CDR2 SASEGT. CDR3 sequence: CASSEAGPLPNRGYTF. The CDR3 DNA reads TGTGCCAGCAGTGAAGCAGGACCGCTACCAAATCGGGGCTACACCTTC.

This clone showed up just once. The chain recombines TRBV7-2 with TRBJ1-2; D gene unclear. Germline V gives CDR1 SGHTA, CDR2 FQGNSA. V lost 4 bases to trimming and J lost 10 bases, with 16 bases between them. This CDR3 spans 13 amino acids. The CDR3 coding sequence is TGTGCCAGCAGCTCCGGGAATCTTGGGGACTACACCTTC. Its translation is CASSSGNLGDYTF.

This chain uses TRBV3-1 (or the pseudogene TRBV3-2) with TRBJ1-2; 9 positions agree with TRBD1. Germline lookup yields CDR1 LGHDT and CDR2 YNNKEL (reference sequence). The length of the CDR3 is 16 residues. Trimming at V came to 0 bases and at J to 4 bases, leaving 6 bases not matched to a gene. CDR3: CASSQDRDRAIYGYTF. CDR3 in DNA: TGTGCCAGCAGCCAAGACCGGGACAGGGCGATCTATGGCTACACCTTC.

V usage is TRBV25-1 and J usage is TRBJ2-1; D gene ambiguous. This CDR3 has 15 residues. V was trimmed by 1 base and J by 3 bases, leaving 10 bases between them. Germline CDR1 reads MGHDK; CDR2 reads SYGVNS. This CDR3 reads CASSELRTDYNEQFF. In DNA form, the CDR3 reads TGTGCCAGCAGTGAATTGAGAACAGACTACAATGAGCAGTTCTTC.

The CDR3 reads CASSFQGGSSYGYTF. CDR3 nucleotides: TGTGCCAGTAGTTTCCAGGGGGGTTCGTCCTATGGCTACACCTTC. The chain uses TRBV19 and TRBJ1-2; 7 positions match TRBD1. Germline V gives CDR1 LNHDA, CDR2 SQIVND (reference sequence). Trimming took 5 bases from V and 4 from J; bases not matched to a gene: 10. The CDR3 consists of 15 residues.

V usage is TRBV7-8 and J usage is TRBJ2-7; no definite D call. V lost 3 bases to trimming and J lost 2 bases, with 8 bases between them. Germline loops: CDR1 SGHVS, CDR2 FQNEAQ. The CDR3 totals 13 residues. The CDR3 reads CASSFGETYEQYF. The DNA for the CDR3 is TGTGCCAGCAGCTTCGGCGAGACCTACGAGCAGTACTTC.

J is TRBJ2-7 and V is TRBV27, with 7 bases matching TRBD1. V was clipped by 3 bases and J by 2 bases; unmatched bases: 1. Germline loops: CDR1 MNHEY, CDR2 SMNVEV (reference sequence). This CDR3 region has 13 residues. In DNA, the CDR3 is TGTGCCAGCAGTTTTACAGGGGCCTACGAGCAGTACTTC. It codes for CASSFTGAYEQYF.

The rearrangement uses TRBV9 and TRBJ2-3, with D hard to call. The CDR3 covers 15 residues. V lost 3 bases and J lost 0, with 11 bases in between. Per the germline V gene, CDR1 is SGDLS and CDR2 is YYNGEE. The CDR3 region has the DNA TGTGCCAGCAGCGGGAGCGTATCTAGCACAGATACGCAGTATTTT. This encodes CASSGSVSSTDTQYF.

The chain couples TRBV6-5 to TRBJ1-3, with no clear D. Germline CDR1 and CDR2: MNHEY and SVGAGI. The V gene lost 6 bases and the J gene lost 0 bases, with 12 bases spanning the gap. The CDR3 consists of 15 residues. CDR3 sequence: CASSRPTVSGNTIYF. The CDR3 DNA sequence: TGTGCCAGCAGCCGCCCCACGGTCTCTGGAAACACCATATATTTT.

V gene TRBV27 combines with J gene TRBJ2-2; D not resolved. CDR1 is MNHEY and CDR2 is SMNVEV in the germline V gene (reference sequence). The CDR3 is 15 amino acids. Trimming took 0 bases from V and 4 from J, leaving 9 bases between them. CDR3 nucleotide sequence: TGTGCCAGCAGTTTATCAGGCTTTCCCACCGGGGAGCTGTTTTTT. Translated, it gives CASSLSGFPTGELFF.

The rearrangement links TRBV27 to TRBJ1-6; possible D gene TRBD1, 5 bases. Germline values: CDR1 MNHEY, CDR2 SMNVEV (reference sequence). V gave up 6 bases and J gave up 10 bases, with 13 bases separating them. This CDR3 has 13 amino acids. The CDR3 protein is CASSQRGGSPLHF. CDR3 bases: TGTGCCAGCAGCCAACGCGGGGGATCACCCCTCCACTTT.

This clone showed up just once. The chain joins TRBV2 to TRBJ2-1; 13 bases agree with TRBD2. The trim removed 8 bases at V and 7 bases at J, leaving 5 bases unmatched. The CDR3 has 14 residues. Per germline, CDR1 SNHLY and CDR2 FYNNEI. The CDR3 DNA reads TGTGCCAGCGGACCGGGACTAGCGGGAAATGAGCAGTTCTTC. This codes for CASGPGLAGNEQFF. The whole variable domain, filled in from reference TRBV2 and TRBJ2-1, reads EPEVTQTPSHQVTQMGQEVILRCVPISNHLYFYWYRQILGQKVEFLVSFYNNEISEKSEIFDDQFSVERPDGSNFTLKIRSTKLEDSAMYFCASGPGLAGNEQFFGPGTRLTVL.